A selection of T cell receptor beta chains follows, all from one sample in a study of shared clonotypes between healthy human individuals. This table comes from immunoSEQ multiplex PCR, and its TCRdb copy is limited to in-frame clones, with some not included. The sample lists some 2,000,000 clones; approximately 96% were seen once. The sample consisted of naive CD4+ T cells sorted from blood. These receptors all stem from a man in his late teens or twenties in good health. CDR3s leave out the opening cysteine and the closing phenylalanine or tryptophan. The D gene is left open where the match is weak.

D	V	J	CDR3
NA	TRBV6-1	TRBJ1-1	ASSEVARESTEAF
TRBD1	TRBV6-1	TRBJ1-1	ASIERSRGLEAF
NA	TRBV9	TRBJ2-3	ASSTSGTSDTQY
TRBD1	TRBV5-1	TRBJ1-6	ASSLAQGAVNSPLH
NA	TRBV2	TRBJ1-1	ASTATENTEAF
TRBD1	TRBV25-1	TRBJ2-7	ASSGGTGAYEQY
TRBD2	TRBV5-4	TRBJ2-7	ASSLKSGRIYEQY
NA	TRBV10-3	TRBJ1-6	AISELGPLNSPLH
NA	TRBV29-1	TRBJ1-6	SVGAGYNSPLH
NA	TRBV11-3	TRBJ2-5	ASSLTGETQY
NA	TRBV9	TRBJ2-3	ASSGQGAYTDTQY
NA	TRBV7-9	TRBJ1-6	ASSLGRIGGAYSPLH
TRBD1	TRBV7-9	TRBJ1-1	ASSFSTGGSEAF
NA	TRBV18	TRBJ1-4	ASSPGATNEKLF
TRBD2	TRBV30	TRBJ2-3	AWIGSGRGYWGDTQY
TRBD1	TRBV5-1	TRBJ1-4	ASSSGTGVNEKLF
TRBD1	TRBV28	TRBJ2-7	ASSLGDRTYEQY
TRBD1	TRBV6-5	TRBJ2-7	ASSYRIDRDYEQY
NA	TRBV5-4	TRBJ1-2	ASSLDGKSNYGYT
NA	TRBV5-1	TRBJ2-1	ASSLRQYNEQF
NA	TRBV5-6	TRBJ1-5	ASSASPGNQQPQH
NA	TRBV5-1	TRBJ1-1	ASAGGDTEAF